One and the same sample provided the 31 T cell receptor beta chains below, sequenced in a study of cytomegalovirus exposure and HLA in healthy donors. A multiplex PCR was run with 60 Vbeta primers and 13 Jbeta primers. TCRdb's copy holds only in-frame clones and misses some; the assay was immunoSEQ multiplex PCR. The table has fewer than 45,000 clones, roughly 90% seen once. Sequenced input: PBMCs. The source is a young woman in good health and CMV-seronegative.

This clone has only one observation. V usage is TRBV7-8 and J usage is TRBJ2-3, with 8 bases aligning to TRBD1. Germline trimming cut 3 bases from V and 3 bases from J; bases unmatched to any gene: 2. Germline CDR1 reads SGHVS; CDR2 reads FQNEAQ. There are 14 residues in the CDR3. The DNA of the CDR3 is TGTGCCAGCAGCTTGAGGACAGGGACAGATACGCAGTATTTT. Residues: CASSLRTGTDTQYF.

Concerning this clone: The identical CDR3 is also encoded by other nucleotide sequences in the sample. The J gene is TRBJ1-5, the V gene TRBV15; 8 bases fit TRBD1. Trimming cost V 3 bases and J 6 bases; bases outside gene matches: 7. CDR1 LNHNV and CDR2 YYDKDF come from the germline V gene (reference sequence). The CDR3 covers 15 residues. The CDR3 reads CATSSGDRFGQPQHF. The CDR3 nucleotides are TGTGCCACCAGCAGTGGGGACAGGTTCGGTCAGCCCCAGCATTTT.

The J gene is TRBJ2-7, the V gene TRBV7-3; TRBD2 matches 7 bases. Trimming took 1 base from V and 7 from J; bases not matched to a gene: 10. CDR3 size: 15 residues. Germline assignment: CDR1 SGHTA and CDR2 FQGTGA. The CDR3 DNA follows: TGTGCCAGCAGCTTAAATGGCGGGAGCTTGGGGGAGCAGTACTTC. Translated: CASSLNGGSLGEQYF.

This clone has a single count. The chain carries TRBV5-6 and TRBJ2-7; TRBD2 aligns across 14 bases. The V gene's germline CDR1 is SGHDT and CDR2 YYEEEE. V was clipped by 4 bases and J by 1 base; unmatched bases: 4. This CDR3 comprises 16 residues. The CDR3 coding sequence is TGTGCCAGCAGCGTGGGACTAGCGGGAGTGTCCTACGAGCAGTACTTC. The encoded protein is CASSVGLAGVSYEQYF.

This clone has only a few counts. The chain couples TRBV7-9 to TRBJ2-3; D unclear. CDR3 length equals 15 residues. V was pared by 3 bases and J by 0 bases, with 10 bases between. Looked up from germline, CDR1 is SEHNR and CDR2 is FQNEAQ (reference sequence). The CDR3 protein is CASSFDTLSTDTQYF. The CDR3 DNA is TGTGCCAGCAGCTTCGACACGCTTAGCACAGATACGCAGTATTTT.

V and J are TRBV28 and TRBJ2-4; tentative D call: TRBD2 (7 bases). Germline CDR1 is MDHEN and CDR2 is SYDVKM. The CDR3 has 17 residues. The germline V and J ends were trimmed by 6 bases and 0 bases, with 18 bases remaining between them. The CDR3 nucleotides are TGTGCCAGCAGCCCGCCCTTGGGGGGGCTAGCCAAAAACATTCAGTACTTC. Its translation is CASSPPLGGLAKNIQYF.

A single count supports this clone. As DNA, the CDR3 is TGTGCCAGCAGCCGGAGACTAGCGGGTAGAGAGCAGTTCTTC. It codes for CASSRRLAGREQFF. This chain uses TRBV5-6 with TRBJ2-1; 10 bases fit TRBD2. The V gene's germline CDR1 is SGHDT and CDR2 YYEEEE. V trimming: 4 bases; J trimming: 10 bases; junction bases outside the gene matches: 8. The CDR3 is made up of 14 amino acids.

The chain links TRBV29-1 to TRBJ1-4; tentative D call: TRBD1 (6 bases). The V and J ends lost 6 bases and 8 bases respectively, with 19 bases between them. Germline CDR1 reads SQVTM; CDR2 reads ANQGSEA. This CDR3 contains 14 residues. CDR3 nucleotide sequence: TGCAGCGTGATGACAGGCACCAAGGGGGAAAAACTGTTTTTT. Translation gives CSVMTGTKGEKLFF.

The V call is TRBV7-2, the J call TRBJ2-2; possible D gene TRBD2, 6 bases. The V and J ends lost 4 bases and 1 base respectively, with 16 bases between them. The CDR3 is 17 amino acids. CDR1 is SGHTA, CDR2 FQGNSA, per germline. CDR3 DNA: TGTGCCAGCAGCTCAAGCCGGGACTTCTGGAACACCGGGGAGCTGTTTTTT. It specifies CASSSSRDFWNTGELFF.

The count of this clone is one. The rearrangement links TRBV27 to TRBJ2-3, with 9 bases that match TRBD2. J gave up 4 bases and V 5 bases, and 7 bases lay outside the gene matches. The CDR3 is made up of 15 amino acids. Looked up from germline, CDR1 is MNHEY and CDR2 is SMNVEV (reference sequence). The CDR3 nucleotides are TGTGCCAGCAGTGATAGCGGGAGCCTCCCAGATACGCAGTATTTT. Translated: CASSDSGSLPDTQYF.

The chain carries TRBV16 and TRBJ2-3, with TRBD2 matching over 7 bases. The CDR3 loop spans 14 amino acids. Germline CDR1 KGHSY, CDR2 FQNENV. The J segment lost 7 bases and the V segment lost 2 bases, leaving 6 bases of the junction unmatched. CDR3 in DNA: TGTGCCAGCAGCCAAGGAACAGCGGGGCATACGCAGTATTTT. Translating gives CASSQGTAGHTQYF.

The chain carries TRBV10-2 and TRBJ2-2, with 7 bases that match TRBD2. Germline-derived CDR1 and CDR2 are WSHSY and SAAADI. Trimming removed 2 bases from V and 7 bases from J; junction bases left unmatched: 4. This CDR3 is built from 14 residues. CDR3 region: CASSERTSVGELFF. CDR3 bases: TGCGCCAGCAGTGAGAGGACTAGTGTCGGGGAGCTGTTTTTT.

The rearrangement joins TRBV11-1 to TRBJ2-5; possibly TRBD1 for D (6 bases). The CDR3 runs to 14 residues. Per germline, CDR1 SGHAT and CDR2 FQDESV (reference sequence). V dropped 2 bases and J dropped 4 bases, with 11 bases sitting between them. The CDR3 spells CASSLLQGRETQYF. CDR3 in DNA: TGTGCCAGCAGCTTACTCCAGGGGCGAGAGACCCAGTACTTC.

The chain combines TRBV19 with TRBJ2-1; TRBD1 might be the D (6 bases). Germline CDR1 reads LNHDA; CDR2 reads SQIVND (reference sequence). The CDR3 covers 14 residues. The V and J ends lost 4 bases and 4 bases respectively, with 11 bases between them. Here the CDR3 reads CASSRVDRYNEQFF. The CDR3 bases are TGTGCCAGTAGTAGGGTCGACAGGTACAATGAGCAGTTCTTC.

The V gene is TRBV28, the J gene TRBJ2-7; 12 bases line up with TRBD1. The CDR3 is 16 residues long. The J segment lost 9 bases and the V segment lost 3 bases, leaving 12 bases of the junction unmatched. Germline loops: CDR1 MDHEN, CDR2 SYDVKM. The CDR3 sequence: CASSFGFSQGQGAQYF. CDR3 nucleotides: TGTGCCAGCAGTTTTGGATTTTCGCAGGGACAGGGGGCGCAGTACTTC.

The rearrangement joins TRBV27 to TRBJ2-7, with 8 bases matching TRBD2. Germline CDR1 reads MNHEY; CDR2 reads SMNVEV (reference sequence). The CDR3 covers 16 residues. V lost 2 bases and J lost 1; bases outside the gene matches: 7. This CDR3 is CASSLSREGLSYEQYF. In DNA, the CDR3 is TGTGCCAGCAGTTTAAGTCGGGAGGGCCTATCCTACGAGCAGTACTTC.

The gene calls are TRBV7-3 and TRBJ1-1, with 8 nucleotides matching TRBD1. V dropped 5 bases and J dropped 11; count of bases not matched to a gene: 10. This CDR3 is 13 amino acids long. Germline CDR1 is SGHTA and CDR2 is FQGTGA. The CDR3 is CASSPRMGQEAFF. The CDR3 coding sequence is TGTGCCAGCAGCCCCCGAATGGGACAGGAGGCTTTCTTT.

This clone was observed a single time. For the CDR3, the DNA is TGCGCCAGCAGCCAAGAGGGGGGAATCACAACTAATGAAAAACTGTTTTTT. Translating it yields CASSQEGGITTNEKLFF. The chain employs TRBV4-1 and TRBJ1-4, with D tentatively TRBD1 (5 bases). Germline loops: CDR1 MGHRA, CDR2 YSYEKL. The CDR3 extends over 17 amino acids. V lost 0 bases and J 0 bases, leaving 11 bases between the germline ends.

The chain links TRBV7-2 to TRBJ2-3, with 7 bases that match TRBD1. The CDR3 loop spans 14 amino acids. Trimming cost V 8 bases and J 1 base; bases outside gene matches: 6. In germline, CDR1 is SGHTA, CDR2 FQGNSA. The DNA for the CDR3 is TGTGCCAGCGCGCGGCAGGGGGGCACAGATACGCAGTATTTT. Amino acid sequence: CASARQGGTDTQYF.

This chain links TRBV29-1 with TRBJ2-3; a possible D gene is TRBD1 (5 bases). The germline gives CDR1 SQVTM, CDR2 ANQGSEA. V lost 5 bases and J 0 bases, leaving 12 bases between the germline ends. The CDR3 has 14 residues. Here the CDR3 reads CSVWTSPSTDTQYF. As DNA, the CDR3 is TGCAGCGTTTGGACATCTCCTAGCACAGATACGCAGTATTTT.

The CDR3 region has the DNA TGTGCCAGTAGCCCAGGGAATGCTAACTATGGCTACACCTTC. Its protein is CASSPGNANYGYTF. The chain has TRBV6-6 and TRBJ1-2, with a tentative D call TRBD1 (5 bases). The CDR3 has 14 amino acids. Trimming removed 9 bases from V and 0 bases from J, with 14 bases in between. Germline V gene lookup returns CDR1 MNHNY and CDR2 SVGAGI (reference sequence).

The chain is built from TRBV5-1 and TRBJ2-5, with 7 bases matching TRBD2. Germline V gives CDR1 SGHRS, CDR2 YFSETQ. V shed 4 bases, J shed 5 bases, and the junction held 5 bases outside the gene matches. This CDR3 contains 13 residues. CDR3 sequence: CASSVGLVETQYF. The CDR3 DNA reads as TGCGCCAGCAGCGTTGGACTAGTGGAGACCCAGTACTTC.

V usage is TRBV18 and J usage is TRBJ1-2; D is unclear. Trimming took 2 bases from V and 4 from J, leaving 17 bases between them. Germline loops: CDR1 KGHSH, CDR2 LQKENI. This CDR3 spans 16 amino acids. The CDR3 coding sequence is TGTGCCAGCTCACCATCTAATGCCGGGTACGGCTATGGCTACACCTTC. This encodes CASSPSNAGYGYGYTF.

The CDR3 spells CAWSQSRGTEAFF. CDR3 in DNA: TGTGCCTGGAGTCAATCCCGAGGGACTGAAGCTTTCTTT. V and J are TRBV30 and TRBJ1-1; D is unresolved. The CDR3 loop spans 13 amino acids. V lost 2 bases to trimming and J lost 5 bases, with 12 bases between them. Germline assignment: CDR1 GTSNPN and CDR2 SVGIG (reference sequence).

This clone was counted once. The chain's CDR3 is CAWTSGLQETQYF. In DNA, the CDR3 is TGTGCCTGGACCAGCGGGTTGCAAGAGACCCAGTACTTC. The chain joins TRBV30 to TRBJ2-5, with TRBD2 as a possible D gene (6 bases). V gave up 4 bases and J gave up 2 bases, with 11 bases separating them. The CDR3 contains 13 residues. Germline V gene data show CDR1 as GTSNPN and CDR2 as SVGIG (reference sequence).

The rearrangement links TRBV6-4 to TRBJ2-2; TRBD2 matches 7 bases. Trimming cost V 3 bases and J 5 bases; bases outside gene matches: 0. CDR1 is MRHNA, CDR2 SNTAGT, per germline. The CDR3 is made up of 13 amino acids. CDR3 protein: CASSDSGTGELFF. The CDR3 DNA reads TGTGCCAGCAGTGATAGCGGGACCGGGGAGCTGTTTTTT.

The chain uses TRBV12-5 and TRBJ1-1; D gene ambiguous. The ends were cut back, 1 base at V and 4 bases at J, with 10 bases in the middle. The CDR3 is made up of 14 amino acids. In germline, CDR1 is LGHNT, CDR2 FRNRAP. The CDR3, as DNA: TGTGCTAGTGGTTTGGATGGGTGGAGCACTGAAGCTTTCTTT. Translating gives CASGLDGWSTEAFF.

This chain uses TRBV28 with TRBJ2-7; tentatively, D is TRBD2 (6 bases). The CDR3 length is 15 residues. Per germline, CDR1 MDHEN and CDR2 SYDVKM. The germline V and J ends were trimmed by 2 bases and 2 bases, with 13 bases remaining between them. The CDR3 coding sequence is TGTGCCAGCAGTTTAAGACTAGGTCCTACCTACGAGCAGTACTTC. It translates to CASSLRLGPTYEQYF.

The chain is built from TRBV5-6 and TRBJ2-3, with 13 bases that match TRBD2. Trimming at V came to 4 bases and at J to 4 bases, leaving 6 bases not matched to a gene. Germline V lookup: CDR1 SGHDT, CDR2 YYEEEE. This CDR3 has 16 residues. The CDR3 spells CASSVGLAGPADTQYF. Here the CDR3 DNA reads TGTGCCAGCAGCGTGGGACTAGCGGGACCCGCAGATACGCAGTATTTT.

The genes are TRBV2 and TRBJ1-2, with D uncertain. CDR3 length equals 14 residues. In germline, CDR1 is SNHLY, CDR2 FYNNEI. Trimming took 7 bases from V and 3 from J, leaving 15 bases between them. CDR3 protein: CASMVGSTYYGYTF. CDR3 DNA sequence: TGTGCCAGCATGGTCGGGAGCACCTACTATGGCTACACCTTC.

This clone was picked up one time. The CDR3 DNA follows: TGCGCCAGCAGCCAAGGGGCAATGATCGGCAGGGGGACCTATGGCTACACCTTC. This sequence encodes CASSQGAMIGRGTYGYTF. J is TRBJ1-2 and V is TRBV4-1, with TRBD1 identical over 7 bases. The V gene's germline CDR1 is MGHRA and CDR2 YSYEKL. Germline trimming cut 1 base from V and 4 bases from J; bases unmatched to any gene: 15. The CDR3 is made up of 18 amino acids.